The 21 T cell receptor beta chains in this list originate from one sample, sequenced in a study of OX40 agonist ivuxolimab in advanced cancers. Generated by immunoSEQ multiplex PCR, the TCRdb table keeps only in-frame clones and is missing some. Of approximately 63,000 clones listed, 70% to 90% were seen once; the top ten hold over 1%. The sample here was CD4+ or CD8+ T cells sorted from blood, taken in a trial of the OX40 agonist ivuxolimab. These receptors came from an adult with an advanced solid tumor such as melanoma, head and neck, liver or kidney cancer.

This chain links TRBV5-8 with TRBJ1-2, with TRBD1 identical over 7 bases. The CDR3 is 14 amino acids. The V gene end was trimmed by 0 bases and the J gene end by 3 bases; junction bases not matched to a gene: 2. The germline CDR1 and CDR2 sequences are SGHTS and YDEGEE. The CDR3 DNA is TGTGCCAGCAGCTTGGTAGGGACAGACTATGGCTACACCTTC. Amino acids: CASSLVGTDYGYTF.

The V and J genes are TRBV28 and TRBJ1-5; D perhaps matches TRBD1 (6 bases). The V gene lost 6 bases and the J gene lost 2 bases, with 17 bases spanning the gap. Per the germline V gene, CDR1 is MDHEN and CDR2 is SYDVKM. The CDR3 contains 16 residues. The CDR3 DNA reads as TGTGCCAGCAGCCTTGAACGACAGGCTGGCAATCAGCCCCAGCATTTT. This gives the protein CASSLERQAGNQPQHF. The full variable domain, rest sourced from reference TRBV28 and TRBJ1-5, is DVKVTQSSRYLVKRTGEKVFLECVQDMDHENMFWYRQDPGLGLRLIYFSYDVKMKEKGDIPEGYSVSREKKERFSLILESASTNQTSMYLCASSLERQAGNQPQHFGDGTRLSIL.

Only a few counts were recorded for this clone. The rearrangement uses TRBV6-6 and TRBJ2-7, with D perhaps matching TRBD1 (6 bases). The V gene lost 2 bases and the J gene lost 3 bases, with 8 bases spanning the gap. This CDR3 region has 13 residues. Germline V lookup: CDR1 MNHNY, CDR2 SVGAGI (reference sequence). The CDR3 protein is CASSYGQNYEQYF. The CDR3, as DNA: TGTGCCAGCAGTTACGGACAGAACTACGAGCAGTACTTC.

This chain links TRBV29-1 with TRBJ2-7; 7 positions agree with TRBD2. This CDR3 spans 13 amino acids. The V gene's germline CDR1 is SQVTM and CDR2 ANQGSEA. CDR3 sequence (DNA): TGCAGACCTCTGGCTAGCGGATCCTACGAGCAGTACTTC. Protein product: CRPLASGSYEQYF.

This sequence joins TRBV11-1 and TRBJ2-7, with 9 bases aligning to TRBD2. The CDR3 totals 17 residues. Per the germline V gene, CDR1 is SGHAT and CDR2 is FQDESV (reference sequence). After removal of 0 bases from V and 2 bases from J, the junction contained 8 bases not matched to a gene. CDR3 in DNA: TGTGCCAGCAGCTTAGCGTCTGGCACTAGCGGGCCCTACGAGCAGTACTTC. Amino acids: CASSLASGTSGPYEQYF.

This clone appeared once. The chain links TRBV2 to TRBJ1-1, with D tentatively TRBD1 (5 bases). V was shortened by 4 bases and J by 3 bases, with 30 bases between the two germline ends. CDR1 is SNHLY, CDR2 FYNNEI, per germline. The CDR3 spans 20 residues. The CDR3, as DNA: TGTGCCAGCAGTGTTCCCCCGCGAGGGGCCCAAAGTGGGGTGTACACTGAAGCTTTCTTT. Translation: CASSVPPRGAQSGVYTEAFF.

The CDR3 reads CASSLGLDYGYTF. DNA of the CDR3: TGTGCCAGCAGCTTAGGACTAGACTATGGCTACACCTTC. This chain uses TRBV11-2 with TRBJ1-2; unclear D gene. The length of the CDR3 is 13 residues. V shed 1 base and J shed 3 bases, with 6 bases lying between them. Germline V gives CDR1 SGHAT, CDR2 FQNNGV. The complete variable domain, with remaining parts taken from reference TRBV11-2 and TRBJ1-2, reads EAGVAQSPRYKIIEKRQSVAFWCNPISGHATLYWYQQILGQGPKLLIQFQNNGVVDDSQLPKDRFSAERLKGVDSTLKIQPAKLEDSAVYLCASSLGLDYGYTFGSGTRLTVV.

V usage is TRBV5-8 and J usage is TRBJ2-5, with D perhaps TRBD1 (5 bases). Deletions cut 0 bases from V and 5 bases from J, with 23 bases between. This CDR3 comprises 18 residues. Germline CDR1 SGHTS, CDR2 YDEGEE. The CDR3 DNA reads TGTGCCAGCAGCTTGGGAACCCGCCCTGGGGCCTCCGCCGAGACCCAGTACTTC. Translating gives CASSLGTRPGASAETQYF.

The chain employs TRBV14 and TRBJ1-3, with D maybe TRBD1 (5 bases). The V end lost 4 bases, the J end lost 4 bases, and 8 bases lay between the germline ends. Germline CDR1 SGHDN, CDR2 FVKESK. This CDR3 spans 13 amino acids. The CDR3 nucleotides are TGTGCCAGCAGCCGAGACAGAGGAAACACCATATATTTT. Translated: CASSRDRGNTIYF. The complete variable domain, with remaining parts taken from reference TRBV14 and TRBJ1-3, reads EAGVTQFPSHSVIEKGQTVTLRCDPISGHDNLYWYRRVMGKEIKFLLHFVKESKQDESGMPNNRFLAERTGGTYSTLKVQPAELEDSGVYFCASSRDRGNTIYFGEGSWLTVV.

The chain carries TRBV19 and TRBJ1-3, with D perhaps TRBD1 (5 bases). Germline-derived CDR1 and CDR2 are LNHDA and SQIVND (reference sequence). The CDR3 totals 14 residues. Trimming removed 9 bases from V and 1 base from J, with 13 bases in between. For the CDR3, the DNA is TGTGCCAGCCACAGGCGCTCGTCTGGAAACACCATATATTTT. It encodes CASHRRSSGNTIYF.

This chain uses TRBV6-5 with TRBJ1-2, with a possible D match to TRBD1 (6 bases). Looked up from germline, CDR1 is MNHEY and CDR2 is SVGAGI. The CDR3 sequence is 15 residues long. V lost 6 bases and J 5 bases, leaving 19 bases between the germline ends. CDR3 residues: CASSKQGLGRYGYTF. The CDR3 DNA is TGTGCCAGCAGCAAACAGGGCCTCGGGAGGTATGGCTACACCTTC.

DNA of the CDR3: TGTGCCAGCTCACCACGCCTGGGACAGGGGGCTAACAATGAGCAGTTCTTC. Protein: CASSPRLGQGANNEQFF. The chain has TRBV18 and TRBJ2-1; 12 bases line up with TRBD1. The germline CDR1 and CDR2 sequences are KGHSH and LQKENI. V was pared by 1 base and J by 5 bases, with 6 bases of the junction left unmatched. There are 17 residues in the CDR3. Filled out from reference TRBV18 and TRBJ2-1, the complete variable domain reads NAGVMQNPRHLVRRRGQEARLRCSPMKGHSHVYWYRQLPEEGLKFMVYLQKENIIDESGMPKERFSAEFPKEGPSILRIQQVVRGDSAAYFCASSPRLGQGANNEQFFGPGTRLTVL.

This chain connects TRBV10-3 to TRBJ1-2, with D possibly being TRBD1 (6 bases). The CDR3 loop spans 15 amino acids. The V and J ends lost 0 bases and 6 bases respectively, with 14 bases between them. Germline V gene lookup returns CDR1 ENHRY and CDR2 SYGVKD. CDR3 sequence (DNA): TGTGCCATCAGTGAGTCCAGGGGAGCGAGTCATGGCTACACCTTC. Encoded protein: CAISESRGASHGYTF.

V usage is TRBV19 and J usage is TRBJ2-7; 12 nucleotides agree with TRBD1. Germline CDR1 and CDR2: LNHDA and SQIVND (reference sequence). With V trimmed by 5 bases and J by 9 bases, 8 bases remained unmatched. CDR3 length: 14 amino acids. The CDR3 spells CASSPGQGAMGQYF. The DNA of the CDR3 is TGTGCCAGTAGTCCGGGACAGGGGGCTATGGGGCAGTACTTC. Based on the CDR3 plus reference TRBV19 and TRBJ2-7, the full variable domain is DGGITQSPKYLFRKEGQNVTLSCEQNLNHDAMYWYRQDPGQGLRLIYYSQIVNDFQKGDIAEGYSVSREKKESFPLTVTSAQKNPTAFYLCASSPGQGAMGQYFGPGTRLTVT.

The chain links TRBV9 to TRBJ2-1; no reliable D call. The CDR3 length is 15 residues. V lost 4 bases and J 7 bases, leaving 18 bases between the germline ends. Germline loops: CDR1 SGDLS, CDR2 YYNGEE. CDR3 sequence reads: CASSTSLPGKNEQFF. CDR3 sequence (DNA): TGTGCCAGCAGCACCTCCCTCCCGGGCAAAAATGAGCAGTTCTTC.

The chain carries TRBV7-8 and TRBJ2-7, with D tentatively TRBD2 (5 bases). Germline V gene sequence: CDR1 SGHVS, CDR2 FQNEAQ. The CDR3 length is 13 residues. Trimming cost V 2 bases and J 2 bases, with 7 bases left between them. The CDR3 sequence is CASSLRGTYEQYF. The CDR3 region has the DNA TGTGCCAGCAGCTTAAGAGGGACCTACGAGCAGTACTTC.

The V and J genes are TRBV5-4 and TRBJ2-5; 10 nucleotides agree with TRBD2. The CDR3 contains 15 residues. Germline CDR1 and CDR2: SGHNT and YYREEE (reference sequence). The V and J ends lost 1 base and 3 bases, in that order; junction bases with no gene match: 3. The CDR3 protein is CASSLNLAGEETQYF. CDR3 DNA: TGTGCCAGCAGCTTGAATCTAGCGGGAGAAGAGACCCAGTACTTC. Looking up the rest from reference TRBV5-4 and TRBJ2-5 gives the full variable domain: ETGVTQSPTHLIKTRGQQVTLRCSSQSGHNTVSWYQQALGQGPQFIFQYYREEENGRGNFPPRFSGLQFPNYSSELNVNALELDDSALYLCASSLNLAGEETQYFGPGTRLLVL.

V gene TRBV11-3 combines with J gene TRBJ2-1; tentatively, D is TRBD1 or TRBD2 (5 bases each). Germline V gene data show CDR1 as SGHNT and CDR2 as YENEEA. The CDR3 runs 13 residues. The V end lost 5 bases, the J end lost 6 bases, and 11 bases lay between the germline ends. CDR3 protein: CASSHGDVNEQFF. The CDR3 DNA reads TGTGCCAGCAGCCACGGGGACGTCAATGAGCAGTTCTTC.

The genes are TRBV9 and TRBJ1-6, with no clear D. Germline V gene lookup returns CDR1 SGDLS and CDR2 YYNGEE. The germline V and J ends were trimmed by 0 bases and 10 bases, with 8 bases remaining between them. The CDR3 has 13 residues. The CDR3 bases are TGTGCCAGCAGCGTAGAACACGAATCACCCCTCCACTTT. Translated: CASSVEHESPLHF.

In its sample, this clone was seen a few times. The chain employs TRBV12-1 and TRBJ2-7; the table names TRBD2, a call not compared with the DNA. TRBV12-1 is deemed a pseudogene. The CDR3 is 16 residues long. CDR3 protein: CASSPMTSADSYEQYF. For the CDR3, the DNA is TGTGCCAGCAGCCCGATGACTAGCGCCGACTCCTACGAGCAGTACTTC.

The gene calls are TRBV18 and TRBJ2-1, with D possibly TRBD2 on 5 matching bases. The CDR3 is 15 residues long. V lost 0 bases and J lost 8, with 14 bases in between. Germline lookup yields CDR1 KGHSH and CDR2 LQKENI. Here the CDR3 DNA reads TGTGCCAGCTCACCACCGGCTGGGAGTTGGGATGAGCAGTTCTTC. Translating it yields CASSPPAGSWDEQFF.